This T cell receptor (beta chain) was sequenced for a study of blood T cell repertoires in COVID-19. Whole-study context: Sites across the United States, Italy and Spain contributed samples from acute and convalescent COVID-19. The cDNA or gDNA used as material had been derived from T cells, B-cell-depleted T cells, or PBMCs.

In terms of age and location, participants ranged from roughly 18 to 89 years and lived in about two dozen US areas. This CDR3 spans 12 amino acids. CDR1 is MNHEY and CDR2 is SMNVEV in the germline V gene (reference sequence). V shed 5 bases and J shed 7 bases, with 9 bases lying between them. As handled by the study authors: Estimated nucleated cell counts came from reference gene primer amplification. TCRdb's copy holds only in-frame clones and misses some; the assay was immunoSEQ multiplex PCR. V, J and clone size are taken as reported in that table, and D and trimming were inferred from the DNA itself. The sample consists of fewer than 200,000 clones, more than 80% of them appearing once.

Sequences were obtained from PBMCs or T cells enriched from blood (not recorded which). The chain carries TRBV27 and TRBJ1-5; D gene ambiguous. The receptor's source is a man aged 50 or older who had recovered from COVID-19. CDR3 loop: CASSPPGQPQHF. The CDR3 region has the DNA TGTGCCAGCAGTCCCCCGGGGCAGCCCCAGCATTTT.